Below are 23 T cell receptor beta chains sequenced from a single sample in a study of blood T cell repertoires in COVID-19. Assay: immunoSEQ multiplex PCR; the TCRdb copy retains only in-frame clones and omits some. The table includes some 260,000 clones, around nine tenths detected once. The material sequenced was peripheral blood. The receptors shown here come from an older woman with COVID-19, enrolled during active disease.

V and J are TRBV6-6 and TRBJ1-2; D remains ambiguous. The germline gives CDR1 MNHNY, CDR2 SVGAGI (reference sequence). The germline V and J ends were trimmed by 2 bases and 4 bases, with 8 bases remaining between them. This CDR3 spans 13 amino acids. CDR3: CASSYESGYGYTF. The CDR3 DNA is TGTGCCAGCAGTTACGAATCCGGCTATGGCTACACCTTC.

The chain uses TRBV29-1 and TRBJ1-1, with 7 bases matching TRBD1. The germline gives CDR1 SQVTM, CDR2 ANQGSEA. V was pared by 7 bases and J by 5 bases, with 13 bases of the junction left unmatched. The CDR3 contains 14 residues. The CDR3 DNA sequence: TGCAGCGCAAGAAACCACAGGGGCGAGACTGAAGCTTTCTTT. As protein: CSARNHRGETEAFF.

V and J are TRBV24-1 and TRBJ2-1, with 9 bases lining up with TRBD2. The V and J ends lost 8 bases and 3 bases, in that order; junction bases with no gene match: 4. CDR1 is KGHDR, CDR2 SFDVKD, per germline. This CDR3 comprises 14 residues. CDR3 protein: CATNSGSSYNEQFF. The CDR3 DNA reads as TGTGCCACCAATAGCGGGAGCAGCTACAATGAGCAGTTCTTC.

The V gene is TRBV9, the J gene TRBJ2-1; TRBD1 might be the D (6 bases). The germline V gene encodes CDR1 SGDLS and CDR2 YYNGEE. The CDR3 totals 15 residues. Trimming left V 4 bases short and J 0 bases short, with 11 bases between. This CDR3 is CASSPRDNSYNEQFF. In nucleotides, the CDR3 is TGTGCCAGCAGCCCTCGGGACAACTCCTACAATGAGCAGTTCTTC.

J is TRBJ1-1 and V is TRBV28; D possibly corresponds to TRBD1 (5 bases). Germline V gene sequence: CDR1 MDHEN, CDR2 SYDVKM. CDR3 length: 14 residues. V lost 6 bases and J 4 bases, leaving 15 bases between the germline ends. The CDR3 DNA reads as TGTGCCAGCAGCCCCGGGGGGTTTGTCACTGAAGCTTTCTTT. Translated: CASSPGGFVTEAFF.

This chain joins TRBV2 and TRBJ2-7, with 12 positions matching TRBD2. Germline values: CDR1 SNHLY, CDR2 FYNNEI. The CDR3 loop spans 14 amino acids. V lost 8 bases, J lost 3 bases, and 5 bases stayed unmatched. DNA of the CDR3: TGTGCCAGCGATCGGACTAGCGGGATCTACGAGCAGTACTTC. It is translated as CASDRTSGIYEQYF.

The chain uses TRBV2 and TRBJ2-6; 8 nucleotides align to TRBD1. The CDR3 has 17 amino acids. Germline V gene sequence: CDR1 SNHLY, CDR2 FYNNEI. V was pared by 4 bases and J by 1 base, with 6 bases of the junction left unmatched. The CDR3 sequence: CASSGDRGWSGANVLTF. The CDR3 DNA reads TGTGCCAGCAGTGGAGACAGGGGCTGGTCTGGGGCCAACGTCCTGACTTTC.

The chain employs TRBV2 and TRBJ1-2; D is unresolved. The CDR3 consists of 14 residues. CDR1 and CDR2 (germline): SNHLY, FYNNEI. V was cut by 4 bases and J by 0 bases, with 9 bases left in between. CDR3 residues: CASSVIGANYGYTF. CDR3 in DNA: TGTGCCAGCAGTGTTATAGGAGCTAACTATGGCTACACCTTC.

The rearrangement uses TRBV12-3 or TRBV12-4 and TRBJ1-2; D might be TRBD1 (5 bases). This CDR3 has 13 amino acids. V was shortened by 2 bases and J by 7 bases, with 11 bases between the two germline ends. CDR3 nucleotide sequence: TGTGCCAGCAGTTTATATAGGGGTTCTGGCTACACCTTC. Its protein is CASSLYRGSGYTF.

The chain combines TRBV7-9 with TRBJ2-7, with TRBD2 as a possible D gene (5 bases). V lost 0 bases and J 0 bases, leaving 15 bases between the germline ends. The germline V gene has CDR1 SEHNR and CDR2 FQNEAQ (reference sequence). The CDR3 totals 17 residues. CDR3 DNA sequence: TGTGCCAGCAGCTTAGCGCGGGTCGGCTCGAGCTCCTACGAGCAGTACTTC. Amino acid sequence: CASSLARVGSSSYEQYF.

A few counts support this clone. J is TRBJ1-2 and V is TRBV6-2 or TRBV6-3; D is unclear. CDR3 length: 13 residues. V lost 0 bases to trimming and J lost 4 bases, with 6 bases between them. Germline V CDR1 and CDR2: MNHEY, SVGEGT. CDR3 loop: CASSYSRSYGYTF. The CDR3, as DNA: TGTGCCAGCAGTTACTCACGGTCCTATGGCTACACCTTC.

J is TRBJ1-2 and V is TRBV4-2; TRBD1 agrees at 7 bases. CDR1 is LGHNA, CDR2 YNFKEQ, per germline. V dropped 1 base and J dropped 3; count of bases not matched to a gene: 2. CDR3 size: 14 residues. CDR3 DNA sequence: TGTGCCAGCAGCCAAGCTGGGACAGACTATGGCTACACCTTC. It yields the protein CASSQAGTDYGYTF.

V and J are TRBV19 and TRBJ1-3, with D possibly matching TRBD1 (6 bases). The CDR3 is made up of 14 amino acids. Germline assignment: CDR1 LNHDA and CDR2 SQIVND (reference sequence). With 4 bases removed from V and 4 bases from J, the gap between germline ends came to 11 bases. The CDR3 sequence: CASSTGALGNTIYF. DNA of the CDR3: TGTGCCAGTAGTACAGGGGCCCTCGGAAACACCATATATTTT.

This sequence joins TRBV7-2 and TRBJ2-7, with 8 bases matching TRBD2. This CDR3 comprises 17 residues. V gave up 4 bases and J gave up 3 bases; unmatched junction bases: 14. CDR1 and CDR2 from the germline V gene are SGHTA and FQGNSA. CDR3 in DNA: TGTGCCAGCAGCTCCCTTGGGCCGGGACTAGTAGGCTACGAGCAGTACTTC. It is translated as CASSSLGPGLVGYEQYF.

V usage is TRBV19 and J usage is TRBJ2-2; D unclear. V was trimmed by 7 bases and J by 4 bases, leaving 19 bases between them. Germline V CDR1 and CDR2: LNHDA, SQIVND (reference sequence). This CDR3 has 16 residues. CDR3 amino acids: CASKLRVGGGTGELFF. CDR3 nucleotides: TGTGCCAGTAAGCTCCGGGTGGGTGGTGGCACCGGGGAGCTGTTTTTT.

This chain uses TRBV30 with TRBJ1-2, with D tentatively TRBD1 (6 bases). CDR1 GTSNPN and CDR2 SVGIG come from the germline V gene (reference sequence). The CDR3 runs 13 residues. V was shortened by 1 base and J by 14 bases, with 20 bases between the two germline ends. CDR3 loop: CAWSATDTGLRTF. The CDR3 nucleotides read TGTGCCTGGAGTGCGACCGACACAGGGCTGAGGACCTTC.

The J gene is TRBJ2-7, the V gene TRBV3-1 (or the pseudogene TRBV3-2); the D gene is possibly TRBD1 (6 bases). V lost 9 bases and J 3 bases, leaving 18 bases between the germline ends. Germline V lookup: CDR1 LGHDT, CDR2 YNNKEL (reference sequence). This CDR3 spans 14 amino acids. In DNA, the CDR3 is TGTGCCAGTAAACACCGGGACAAGGACTACGAGCAGTACTTC. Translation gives CASKHRDKDYEQYF.

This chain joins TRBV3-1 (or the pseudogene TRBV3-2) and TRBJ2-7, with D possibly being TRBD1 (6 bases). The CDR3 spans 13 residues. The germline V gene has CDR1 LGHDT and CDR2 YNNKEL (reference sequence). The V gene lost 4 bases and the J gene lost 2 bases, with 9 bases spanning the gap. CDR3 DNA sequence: TGTGCCAGCAGCCCGACAGGAGCCTACGAGCAGTACTTC. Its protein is CASSPTGAYEQYF.

The CDR3 spells CASSLAGGAEQYF. CDR3 coding DNA: TGTGCCAGCAGCTTAGCGGGAGGGGCCGAGCAGTACTTC. The chain combines TRBV7-2 with TRBJ2-7, with 7 nucleotides matching TRBD2. The CDR3 covers 13 residues. Per the germline V gene, CDR1 is SGHTA and CDR2 is FQGNSA. V was clipped by 0 bases and J by 6 bases; unmatched bases: 2.

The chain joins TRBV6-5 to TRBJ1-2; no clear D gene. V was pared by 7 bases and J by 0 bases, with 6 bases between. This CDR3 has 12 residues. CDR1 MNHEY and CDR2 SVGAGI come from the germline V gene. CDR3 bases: TGTGCCAGCACCAACTCTAACTATGGCTACACCTTC. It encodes CASTNSNYGYTF.

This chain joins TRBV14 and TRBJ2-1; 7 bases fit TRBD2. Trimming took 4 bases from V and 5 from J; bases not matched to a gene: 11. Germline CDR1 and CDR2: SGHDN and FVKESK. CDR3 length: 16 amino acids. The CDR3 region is CASSPLLAGVDNEQFF. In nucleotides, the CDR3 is TGTGCCAGCAGCCCCCTTCTTGCGGGAGTTGACAATGAGCAGTTCTTC. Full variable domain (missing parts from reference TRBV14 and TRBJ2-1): EAGVTQFPSHSVIEKGQTVTLRCDPISGHDNLYWYRRVMGKEIKFLLHFVKESKQDESGMPNNRFLAERTGGTYSTLKVQPAELEDSGVYFCASSPLLAGVDNEQFFGPGTRLTVL.

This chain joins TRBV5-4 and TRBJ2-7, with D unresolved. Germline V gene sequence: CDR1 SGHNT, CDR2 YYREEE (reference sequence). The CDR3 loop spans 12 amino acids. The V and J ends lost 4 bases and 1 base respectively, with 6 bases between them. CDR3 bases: TGTGCCAGCAGCCACAATTCCTACGAGCAGTACTTC. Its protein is CASSHNSYEQYF.

Here the CDR3 reads CASIGGWDEKLFF. CDR3 in DNA: TGTGCCAGCATCGGGGGGTGGGATGAAAAACTGTTTTTT. V and J are TRBV28 and TRBJ1-4; tentative D call: TRBD1 (5 bases). Germline assignment: CDR1 MDHEN and CDR2 SYDVKM. The CDR3 runs 13 residues. Between the trimmed V and J ends, which lost 7 bases and 6 bases, there was a span of 12 bases.